A selection of T cell receptor beta chains follows, all from one sample in a study of blood T cell repertoires in COVID-19. Profiling relied on immunoSEQ multiplex PCR, and the TCRdb table lists in-frame clones only, not all of them. The data contain around 450,000 clones, 80% to 90% of them singletons. Sequenced: peripheral blood. The receptors were gathered from a woman in her 30s with acute or convalescent COVID-19. Each CDR3 is given with its conserved first and last residue. Each record gives: clone size, D gene, J gene, V gene, CDR3 protein, CDR3 DNA. The D gene is left open where the match is weak. Clone size appears in some rows only: once, few, many, or a class for an expanded clone.

few	-	TRBJ1-3	TRBV7-9	CASSFPGSGNTIYF	TGTGCCAGCAGCTTCCCAGGGAGCGGGAACACCATATATTTT
-	TRBD2	TRBJ2-7	TRBV4-2	CASSQGLAGAPGGF	TGTGCCAGCAGCCAAGGGCTAGCGGGGGCCCCCGGAGGCTTC
-	TRBD2	TRBJ2-2	TRBV28	CASSPEGLAYLSGELFF	TGTGCCAGCAGTCCAGAAGGACTAGCCTATTTATCGGGGGAGCTGTTTTTT
once	-	TRBJ2-1	TRBV5-4	CASKSSYNEQFF	TGTGCCAGCAAGAGCTCCTACAATGAGCAGTTCTTC
-	-	TRBJ2-7	TRBV6-2/TRBV6-3	CASSYSWTRAYEQYF	TGTGCCAGCAGTTACTCTTGGACAAGGGCCTACGAGCAGTACTTC
few	TRBD1	TRBJ1-6	TRBV5-4	CASSVPGQGSYNSPLHF	TGTGCCAGCAGCGTACCGGGACAGGGAAGTTATAATTCACCCCTCCACTTT
-	TRBD2	TRBJ2-2	TRBV7-9	CASLLAGGANTGELFF	TGTGCCAGCCTACTAGCGGGGGGCGCTAACACCGGGGAGCTGTTTTTT
-	TRBD1	TRBJ2-7	TRBV15	CATSSPRTGKPYEQYF	TGTGCCACCAGCAGCCCCCGGACAGGTAAACCCTACGAGCAGTACTTC
-	TRBD2	TRBJ2-2	TRBV4-1	CASSLQAGGPSGELFF	TGCGCCAGCAGCCTTCAAGCGGGGGGGCCCTCCGGGGAGCTGTTTTTT
-	-	TRBJ1-1	TRBV30	CAWSVPWSGETTEAFF	TGTGCCTGGAGTGTACCTTGGTCGGGGGAGACCACTGAAGCTTTCTTT
-	TRBD2	TRBJ2-3	TRBV4-1	CASSRGTSPDTQYF	TGCGCCAGCAGCCGAGGGACTAGTCCAGATACGCAGTATTTT
-	TRBD1	TRBJ2-1	TRBV12-3/TRBV12-4	CASRDRGVDEQFF	TGTGCCAGCAGGGACAGGGGAGTCGATGAGCAGTTCTTC
-	-	TRBJ1-3	TRBV28	CASSLSPGASGNTIYF	TGTGCCAGCAGTTTATCTCCAGGGGCGTCTGGAAACACCATATATTTT
-	TRBD2	TRBJ2-1	TRBV5-1	CASSLGMTSGGDNEQFF	TGCGCCAGCAGCTTGGGGATGACTAGCGGGGGGGACAATGAGCAGTTCTTC
-	-	TRBJ2-3	TRBV5-6	CASSWTGLRITDTQYF	TGTGCCAGCAGCTGGACGGGACTCCGCATCACAGATACGCAGTATTTT
-	-	TRBJ1-4	TRBV2	CASRLEKLFF	TGTGCCAGCAGACTGGAAAAACTGTTTTTT
few	TRBD1	TRBJ2-1	TRBV5-1	CASRPGTAREAFF	TGCGCCAGCAGGCCTGGGACAGCACGGGAAGCGTTCTTC
-	-	TRBJ2-2	TRBV2	CASSDTVGDNTGELFF	TGTGCCAGCAGTGATACTGTGGGAGACAACACCGGGGAGCTGTTTTTT
-	TRBD1	TRBJ1-1	TRBV19	CASSIQGAFTEAFF	TGTGCCAGTAGTATACAGGGGGCATTCACTGAAGCTTTCTTT
-	-	TRBJ1-4	TRBV10-1	CASSDRGGRHEKLFF	TGCGCCAGCAGTGATCGGGGGGGGAGGCATGAAAAACTGTTTTTT
-	TRBD1	TRBJ1-1	TRBV28	CASNEQGALNTEAFF	TGTGCCAGCAACGAACAGGGGGCATTGAACACTGAAGCTTTCTTT
-	-	TRBJ2-7	TRBV24-1	CATSVQGTYEQYF	TGTGCCACCAGTGTTCAGGGGACCTACGAGCAGTACTTC
-	-	TRBJ2-5	TRBV29-1	CSVKSPIAGETQYF	TGCAGCGTTAAAAGCCCGATCGCGGGGGAGACCCAGTACTTC
-	-	TRBJ2-5	TRBV7-9	CASSLFRGGQETQYF	TGTGCCAGCAGCTTATTCAGGGGCGGACAAGAGACCCAGTACTTC
once	TRBD2	TRBJ2-3	TRBV5-1	CASRTGGSTDTQYF	TGCGCCAGCCGAACGGGGGGGAGCACAGATACGCAGTATTTT
-	-	TRBJ2-3	TRBV11-2	CASSPPGGRSAQYF	TGTGCCAGCAGCCCTCCCGGGGGTAGGAGCGCGCAGTATTTT
once	TRBD2	TRBJ2-3	TRBV2	CASSLTSGTDTQYF	TGTGCCAGCAGTTTGACTAGCGGCACAGATACGCAGTATTTT
few	-	TRBJ2-1	TRBV2	CASATTGYNEQFF	TGTGCCAGCGCCACCACAGGGTACAATGAGCAGTTCTTC
-	TRBD1	TRBJ2-5	TRBV2	CASNRDRWETQYF	TGTGCCAGCAACCGGGACAGGTGGGAGACCCAGTACTTC
-	TRBD2	TRBJ2-3	TRBV6-4	CASSDSSGGAVDTQYF	TGTGCCAGCAGTGACTCAAGCGGGGGGGCCGTAGATACGCAGTATTTT
-	TRBD2	TRBJ2-1	TRBV7-8	CASSLPGGSYNEQFF	TGTGCCAGCAGCTTACCGGGGGGATCCTACAATGAGCAGTTCTTC
-	-	TRBJ1-6	TRBV19	CASSPYFRTYNSPLHF	TGTGCCAGTAGTCCCTATTTCAGGACTTATAATTCACCCCTCCACTTT
-	-	TRBJ1-1	TRBV12-3/TRBV12-4	CASSLGNLREAFF	TGTGCCAGCAGTTTAGGCAATTTGCGTGAAGCTTTCTTT
-	-	TRBJ1-1	TRBV6-4	CASSESGVMNTEAFF	TGTGCCAGCAGTGAGTCAGGGGTTATGAACACTGAAGCTTTCTTT
-	-	TRBJ2-3	TRBV6-5	CASDEDTGYTDTQYF	TGTGCCAGCGACGAAGATACAGGTTACACAGATACGCAGTATTTT
-	-	TRBJ2-5	TRBV2	CASSEGRGQETQYF	TGTGCCAGCAGTGAAGGCCGGGGGCAAGAGACCCAGTACTTC
-	-	TRBJ2-3	TRBV27	CASSLSWLAPTDTQYF	TGTGCCAGCAGTTTATCCTGGCTGGCTCCCACAGATACGCAGTATTTT
-	-	TRBJ2-5	TRBV6-1	CASSERQAETQYF	TGTGCCAGCAGTGAACGTCAGGCGGAGACCCAGTACTTC
-	-	TRBJ1-6	TRBV3-1/TRBV3-2	CASSPGSRRNSPLHF	TGTGCCAGCAGCCCCGGGAGCAGAAGAAATTCACCCCTCCACTTT
-	TRBD1	TRBJ1-3	TRBV5-8	CASSLGTGVFSGNTIYF	TGTGCCAGCAGCTTGGGTACAGGGGTATTTTCTGGAAACACCATATATTTT
-	TRBD1	TRBJ1-1	TRBV4-1	CASSQETPGGQSPLNTEAFF	TGCGCCAGCAGCCAGGAGACCCCAGGGGGACAGTCCCCTTTGAACACTGAAGCTTTCTTT
-	TRBD2	TRBJ2-1	TRBV7-3	CASSPGGGRRNEQFF	TGTGCCAGCAGCCCGGGAGGGGGAAGAAGGAATGAGCAGTTCTTC
-	-	TRBJ2-3	TRBV11-1	CASSLSGGARTDTQYF	TGTGCCAGCAGCTTAAGTGGGGGGGCGCGCACAGATACGCAGTATTTT
-	-	TRBJ1-4	TRBV7-9	CASSLGSNRNEKLFF	TGTGCCAGCAGCTTAGGCTCGAACAGGAATGAAAAACTGTTTTTT